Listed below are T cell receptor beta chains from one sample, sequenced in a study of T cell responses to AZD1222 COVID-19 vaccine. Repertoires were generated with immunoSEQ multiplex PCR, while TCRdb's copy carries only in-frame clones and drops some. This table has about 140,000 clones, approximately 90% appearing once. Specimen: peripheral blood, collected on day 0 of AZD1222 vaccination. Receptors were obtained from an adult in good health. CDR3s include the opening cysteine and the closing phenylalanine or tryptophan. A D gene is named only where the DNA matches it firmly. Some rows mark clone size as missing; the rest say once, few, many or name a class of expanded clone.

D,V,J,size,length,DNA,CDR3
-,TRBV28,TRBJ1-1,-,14,TGTGCCAGCAGTTTTTTCGGCAGGAACACTGAAGCTTTCTTT,CASSFFGRNTEAFF
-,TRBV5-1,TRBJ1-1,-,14,TGCGCCAGCAGCTTGGCCGAGTTAGTCACTGAAGCTTTCTTT,CASSLAELVTEAFF
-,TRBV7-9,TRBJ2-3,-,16,TGTGCCAGCAGCCCAGTCACGGGAACTAGCACAGATACGCAGTATTTT,CASSPVTGTSTDTQYF
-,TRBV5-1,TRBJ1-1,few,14,TGCGCCAGCAGCTTGACCTCAGGACGAACTGAAGCTTTCTTT,CASSLTSGRTEAFF
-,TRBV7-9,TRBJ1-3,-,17,TGTGCCAGCAGCAAAAGCGGGACAACGGTCTCTGGAAACACCATATATTTT,CASSKSGTTVSGNTIYF
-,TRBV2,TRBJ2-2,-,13,TGTGCCAGCAGTGTTAGGGGGTCCGGGGAGCTGTTTTTT,CASSVRGSGELFF
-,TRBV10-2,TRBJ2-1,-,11,TGCGCCAGCGAGGATTACAATGAGCAGTTCTTC,CASEDYNEQFF
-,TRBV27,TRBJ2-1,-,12,TGTGCCAGCTCTGGGGGTACCGGGTATGTGTTCTTC,CASSGGTGYVFF
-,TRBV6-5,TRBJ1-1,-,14,TGTGCCAGCATCTCACCAGGGCTTGGCACTGAAGCTTTCTTT,CASISPGLGTEAFF
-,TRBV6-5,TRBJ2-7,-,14,TGTGCCAGCAGCTCTTTGATAGGAGGACGCGAGCAGTACTTC,CASSSLIGGREQYF
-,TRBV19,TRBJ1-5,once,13,TGTGCCAGTAGTATAATGGGGAATCAGCCCCAGCATTTT,CASSIMGNQPQHF
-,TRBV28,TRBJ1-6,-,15,TGTGCCAGCAGTTTCCAGGGCTGGGGGAATTCACCCCTCCACTTT,CASSFQGWGNSPLHF
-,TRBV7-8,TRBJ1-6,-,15,TGTGCCAGCAGCACCGAGGGACACCTTTTAGCACCCCTCCACTTT,CASSTEGHLLAPLHF
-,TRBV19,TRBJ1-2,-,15,TGTGCCAGTAGTATAGTCCCAGGTCCAAACTATGGCTACACCTTC,CASSIVPGPNYGYTF
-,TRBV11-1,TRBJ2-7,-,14,TGTGCCAGCAGCAGACGGGAGCCCCCCTACGAGCAGTACTTC,CASSRREPPYEQYF
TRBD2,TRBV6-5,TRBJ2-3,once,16,TGTGCCAGCAGTTCACTTAGCGGGAGGGGAACAGATACGCAGTATTTT,CASSSLSGRGTDTQYF
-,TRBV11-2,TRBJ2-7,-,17,TGTGCCAGCAGCTTATTGTTCGCCCCAGGGGCCTGGTACGAGCAGTACTTC,CASSLLFAPGAWYEQYF
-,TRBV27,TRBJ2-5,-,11,TGTGCCAGCTCAAGCAGGGAGACCCAGTACTTC,CASSSRETQYF
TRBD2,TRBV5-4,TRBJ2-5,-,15,TGTGCCAGCAGCTTGCTAGCGGGGGGACAAGAGACCCAGTACTTC,CASSLLAGGQETQYF
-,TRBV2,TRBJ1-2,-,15,TGTGCCAGCAGTGAATATACAGGGACTAACTATGGCTACACCTTC,CASSEYTGTNYGYTF
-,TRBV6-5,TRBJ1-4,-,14,TGTGCTGCAGCGGGTGCGGAATCTAATGAAAAACTGTTTTTT,CAAAGAESNEKLFF
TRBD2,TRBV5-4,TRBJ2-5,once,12,TGTGCCAGCAGTACTAGCGGGAGGGAGATTCACTTC,CASSTSGREIHF
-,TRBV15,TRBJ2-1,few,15,TGTGCCACCAGCAGCCCGGGACAGAAGGAGGGTGAGCAGTTCTTC,CATSSPGQKEGEQFF
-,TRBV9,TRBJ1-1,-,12,TGTGCCAGCAGCGCTCCAGGCACTGAAGCTTTCTTT,CASSAPGTEAFF
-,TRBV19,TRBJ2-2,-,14,TGTGCCAGTAGTATGGGTCAGTACACCGGGGAGCTGTTTTTT,CASSMGQYTGELFF
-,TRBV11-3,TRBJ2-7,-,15,TGTGCCAGCACCCCACGGCATGGACTCACCTACGAGCAGTACTTC,CASTPRHGLTYEQYF
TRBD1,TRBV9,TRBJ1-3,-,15,TGTGCCAGCAGCGTGACAGGGTTCGCTGGAAACACCATATATTTT,CASSVTGFAGNTIYF
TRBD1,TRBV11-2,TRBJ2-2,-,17,TGTGCCAGCAGCCCGACCCGTCGGGACAGTTTCACCGGGGAGCTGTTTTTT,CASSPTRRDSFTGELFF
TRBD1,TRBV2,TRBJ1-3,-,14,TGTGCCAGCTCTATGGACAGGGGGCGTGACACCATATATTTT,CASSMDRGRDTIYF
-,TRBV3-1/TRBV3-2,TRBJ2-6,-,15,TGTGCCAGCAATACGATATCCTCTGGGGCCAACGTCCTGACTTTC,CASNTISSGANVLTF
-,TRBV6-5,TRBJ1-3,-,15,TGTGCCAGCATCCCGGGGGGGGTGGGCGGAAACACCATATATTTT,CASIPGGVGGNTIYF
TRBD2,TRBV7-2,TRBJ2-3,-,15,TGTGCCAGCAGCCCCCGGGCGGGAGACACAGATACGCAGTATTTT,CASSPRAGDTDTQYF
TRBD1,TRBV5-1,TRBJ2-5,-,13,TGCGCCAGCAGCTTGGAGGGGGCAGAGACCCAGTACTTC,CASSLEGAETQYF
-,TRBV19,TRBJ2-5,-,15,TGTGCCAGTAGTATCCAGCTAGCGTCTCAAGAGACCCAGTACTTC,CASSIQLASQETQYF
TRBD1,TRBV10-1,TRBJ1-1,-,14,TGCGCCAGCGTATCCGGGACAGCAGACACTGAAGCTTTCTTT,CASVSGTADTEAFF
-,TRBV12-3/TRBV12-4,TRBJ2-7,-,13,TGTGCCAGCAGTTTGGGGCAGGGGTTCGAGCAGTACTTC,CASSLGQGFEQYF
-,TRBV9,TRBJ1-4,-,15,TGTGCCAGCAGTCCAGGACAGTCAACTAATGAAAAACTGTTTTTT,CASSPGQSTNEKLFF
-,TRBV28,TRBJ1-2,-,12,TGTGCCAGCAGTCCCCACAGGGATGGCTACACCTTC,CASSPHRDGYTF
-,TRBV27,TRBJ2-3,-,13,TGTGCCAGCAGCCCGAGATTTGCAGATACGCAGTATTTT,CASSPRFADTQYF
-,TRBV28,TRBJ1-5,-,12,TGTGCCAGCAGTCCTAGCAATCAGCCCCAGCATTTT,CASSPSNQPQHF
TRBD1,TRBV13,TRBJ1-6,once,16,TGTGCCAGCAGCTTAGACAGGGGTGGGTATAATTCACCCCTCCACTTT,CASSLDRGGYNSPLHF
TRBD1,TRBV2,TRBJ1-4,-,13,TGTGCCAATGTCGGGACAGCTAATGAAAAACTGTTTTTT,CANVGTANEKLFF
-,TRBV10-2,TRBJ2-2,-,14,TGCGCCAGCATGGTTCAGGGATACACCGGGGAGCTGTTTTTT,CASMVQGYTGELFF
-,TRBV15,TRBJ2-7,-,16,TGTGCCACCAGCAGAGAAACAGGTGTTTACTCCTACGAGCAGTACTTC,CATSRETGVYSYEQYF
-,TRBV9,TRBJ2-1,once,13,TGTGCCAGCAGCGTAGCCTCCTACAATGAGCAGTTCTTC,CASSVASYNEQFF
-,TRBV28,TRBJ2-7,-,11,TGTGCCAGCAGTTCCCGGTACGAGCAGTACTTC,CASSSRYEQYF
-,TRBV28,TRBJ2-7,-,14,TGTGCCAGCAGTTCCCGGCAGGGGCTCTCCGAGCAGTACTTC,CASSSRQGLSEQYF